Below, 15 T cell receptor beta chains from the same sample are listed, as sequenced in a study of Graves' ophthalmopathy and Graves' hyperthyroidism. RNA transcripts provided the template for amplifying TCR beta CDR3 regions. RT-PCR with HTBI primers came first, then second-round multiplex PCR. One entry per CDR3 protein, called by TCRdb with MiXCR from the multiplex PCR reads. The sample gives about 390,000 distinct CDR3 sequences, about a sixth of which show up once; about 2.4% is in the top ten. The sequenced material came from peripheral blood. Every receptor here comes from an adult woman with stable Graves' hyperthyroidism.

The chain joins TRBV6-1 to TRBJ1-1; no definite D call. With 6 bases removed from V and 1 base from J, the gap between germline ends came to 9 bases. This CDR3 has 13 residues. CDR1 MNHNS and CDR2 SASEGT come from the germline V gene. CDR3 residues: CASSEPANTEAFF. The DNA of the CDR3 is TGTGCCAGCAGCGAACCGGCGAACACTGAAGCTTTCTTT.

The sample holds many counts of this clonotype. A read error may be the cause here, since a much bigger clone is one base away. The chain employs TRBV20-1 and TRBJ2-5; possible D gene TRBD2, 6 bases. Trimming removed 6 bases from V and 7 bases from J, with 15 bases in between. CDR1 is DFQATT, CDR2 SNEGSKA, per germline (reference sequence). The CDR3 runs 12 residues. CDR3 in amino acids: CSAPTQGGTQYF. DNA of the CDR3: TGCAGTGCGCCAACTCAGGGAGGGACCCAGTACTTC.

In its sample, this clonotype was seen many times. The CDR3 DNA sequence: TGTGCCAGCAGTTTATCTCCGGGACACCAAGGAAACACCATATATTTT. This codes for CASSLSPGHQGNTIYF. V usage is TRBV28 and J usage is TRBJ1-3; possible D gene TRBD1, 6 bases. V lost 1 base and J 4 bases, leaving 14 bases between the germline ends. This CDR3 has 16 amino acids. CDR1 and CDR2 (germline): MDHEN, SYDVKM.

This clonotype has at least ten counts. The chain is built from TRBV2 and TRBJ2-7; TRBD2 aligns across 7 bases. CDR3 length: 17 amino acids. Trimming at V came to 3 bases and at J to 1 base, leaving 12 bases not matched to a gene. Germline V lookup: CDR1 SNHLY, CDR2 FYNNEI. The CDR3: CASSEKKVLALSYEQYF. The CDR3, as DNA: TGTGCCAGCAGTGAGAAAAAGGTACTAGCGCTATCCTACGAGCAGTACTTC.

The rearrangement uses TRBV5-1 and TRBJ2-2; D remains unclear. Germline V gene data show CDR1 as SGHRS and CDR2 as YFSETQ. This CDR3 region has 12 residues. V lost 5 bases and J lost 7, with 9 bases in between. The CDR3 region is CASRLDNGELFF. CDR3 bases: TGCGCCAGCAGATTAGATAACGGGGAGCTGTTTTTT.

Many counts were recorded for this clonotype. CDR3 in amino acids: CASSSGTGRHEQYF. The CDR3 DNA reads as TGCGCCAGCAGCTCCGGGACAGGGAGACACGAGCAGTACTTC. V gene TRBV5-1 combines with J gene TRBJ2-7, with TRBD1 identical over 9 bases. Germline V CDR1 and CDR2: SGHRS, YFSETQ. This CDR3 has 14 amino acids. The ends lost 3 bases at V and 5 bases at J; junction bases unmatched: 6.

This clonotype has ten or more counts. The chain has TRBV20-1 and TRBJ2-5; possibly TRBD1 for D (5 bases). CDR3 length equals 13 residues. Germline V lookup: CDR1 DFQATT, CDR2 SNEGSKA (reference sequence). Trimming removed 5 bases at V and 2 bases at J, with 12 bases between. The CDR3 coding sequence is TGCAGTGCTGAGGTAACAGGTCAAGAGACCCAGTACTTC. Protein product: CSAEVTGQETQYF.

The sample holds many counts of this clonotype. The chain links TRBV20-1 to TRBJ1-5; the D gene is possibly TRBD1 (5 bases). Germline CDR1 and CDR2: DFQATT and SNEGSKA (reference sequence). The germline V and J ends were trimmed by 1 base and 1 base, with 11 bases remaining between them. The CDR3 runs 15 residues. The chain's CDR3 is CSARGRGISNQPQHF. CDR3 bases: TGCAGTGCTAGAGGTCGGGGGATCAGCAATCAGCCCCAGCATTTT.

This clonotype has at least ten counts. V and J are TRBV19 and TRBJ1-5, with 8 bases matching TRBD1. This CDR3 spans 16 amino acids. CDR1 and CDR2 (germline): LNHDA, SQIVND (reference sequence). The junction had 13 bases not matched to a gene; V was cut back by 6 bases and J by 6 bases. In DNA, the CDR3 is TGTGCCAGTAGCAGCGGACAGGGCCGGTTCGGTCAGCCCCAGCATTTT. This codes for CASSSGQGRFGQPQHF.

CDR3 DNA sequence: TGTGCCTGGATGATGGGGTCAGGGATCACCGGGGAGCTGTTTTTT. Protein: CAWMMGSGITGELFF. The V call is TRBV30, the J call TRBJ2-2; a weak D match, TRBD1 (5 bases). Between the trimmed V and J ends, which lost 4 bases and 4 bases, there was a span of 16 bases. Germline CDR1 GTSNPN, CDR2 SVGIG (reference sequence). The CDR3 runs to 15 residues.

This clonotype was counted many times. The chain couples TRBV7-2 to TRBJ2-6, with a weak D call TRBD2 (6 bases). In germline, CDR1 is SGHTA, CDR2 FQGNSA. The CDR3 extends over 15 amino acids. V shed 5 bases and J shed 4 bases, with 12 bases lying between them. The CDR3 protein is CASSPTRDGANVLTF. CDR3 sequence (DNA): TGTGCCAGCAGCCCGACTAGGGACGGGGCCAACGTCCTGACTTTC.

This clonotype occurred many times. J is TRBJ2-5 and V is TRBV28; the D is unclear. This CDR3 has 14 amino acids. The germline V and J ends were trimmed by 5 bases and 6 bases, with 16 bases remaining between them. Germline loops: CDR1 MDHEN, CDR2 SYDVKM. For the CDR3, the DNA is TGTGCCAGCAGTCCTCTGACCCCCGCGAAGACCCAGTACTTC. As protein: CASSPLTPAKTQYF. Filled out from reference TRBV28 and TRBJ2-5, the complete variable domain reads DVKVTQSSRYLVKRTGEKVFLECVQDMDHENMFWYRQDPGLGLRLIYFSYDVKMKEKGDIPEGYSVSREKKERFSLILESASTNQTSMYLCASSPLTPAKTQYFGPGTRLLVL.

This clonotype was detected only a few times. This chain connects TRBV3-1 to TRBJ1-1; 8 bases are a match to TRBD1. The CDR3 spans 15 residues. CDR1 and CDR2 (germline): LGHDT, YNNKEL (reference sequence). Trimming removed 1 base from V and 5 bases from J; junction bases left unmatched: 6. CDR3 protein: CASSQAGQGGTEAFF. CDR3 coding DNA: TGTGCCAGCAGCCAAGCCGGACAGGGAGGAACTGAAGCTTTCTTT.

The chain recombines TRBV5-1 with TRBJ1-2; the D gene is possibly TRBD1 (6 bases). The germline CDR1 and CDR2 sequences are SGHRS and YFSETQ. The CDR3 totals 12 residues. V dropped 7 bases and J dropped 7 bases, with 14 bases sitting between them. CDR3 residues: CASLGTLGGYTF. CDR3 nucleotides: TGCGCCAGCCTCGGGACATTAGGTGGCTACACCTTC.

This chain links TRBV5-1 with TRBJ2-5, with 7 bases matching TRBD2. The DNA end lines up better with TRBJ2-7; the J call may be wrong. The germline V gene encodes CDR1 SGHRS and CDR2 YFSETQ. CDR3 size: 15 residues. The CDR3 nucleotides read TGCGCCAGCAGCCTGGGGGGGGAAATCTCCTACGAGCAGTACTTC. Its translation: CASSLGGEISYEQYF.